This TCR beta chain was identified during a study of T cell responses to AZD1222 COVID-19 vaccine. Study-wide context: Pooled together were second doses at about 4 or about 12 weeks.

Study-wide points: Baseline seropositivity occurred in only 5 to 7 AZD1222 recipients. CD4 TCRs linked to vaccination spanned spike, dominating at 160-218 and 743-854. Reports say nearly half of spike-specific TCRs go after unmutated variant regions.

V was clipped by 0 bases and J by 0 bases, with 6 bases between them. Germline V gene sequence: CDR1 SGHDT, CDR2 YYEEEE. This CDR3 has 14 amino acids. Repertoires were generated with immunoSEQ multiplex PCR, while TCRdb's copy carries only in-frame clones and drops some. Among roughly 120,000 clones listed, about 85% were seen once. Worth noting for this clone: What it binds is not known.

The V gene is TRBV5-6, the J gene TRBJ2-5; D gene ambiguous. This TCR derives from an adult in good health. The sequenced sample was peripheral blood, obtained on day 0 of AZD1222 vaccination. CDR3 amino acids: CASSLGSYQETQYF. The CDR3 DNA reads TGTGCCAGCAGCTTGGGTTCGTACCAAGAGACCCAGTACTTC.